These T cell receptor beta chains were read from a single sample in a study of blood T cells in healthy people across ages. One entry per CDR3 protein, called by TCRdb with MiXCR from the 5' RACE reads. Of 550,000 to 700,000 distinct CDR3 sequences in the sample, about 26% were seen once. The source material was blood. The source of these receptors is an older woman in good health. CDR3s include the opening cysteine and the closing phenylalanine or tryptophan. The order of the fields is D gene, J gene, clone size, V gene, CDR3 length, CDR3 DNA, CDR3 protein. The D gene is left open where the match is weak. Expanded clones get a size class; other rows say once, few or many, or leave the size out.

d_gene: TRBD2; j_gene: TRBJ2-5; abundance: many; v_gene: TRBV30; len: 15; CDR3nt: TGTGCCTGGAGGAAGCTAGCGGGGATTCAAGAGACCCAGTACTTC; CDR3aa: CAWRKLAGIQETQYF
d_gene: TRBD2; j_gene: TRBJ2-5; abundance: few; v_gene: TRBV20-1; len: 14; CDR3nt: TGCAGTGCCAGACTAGCGGGGTCCCAAGAGACCCAGTACTTC; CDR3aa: CSARLAGSQETQYF
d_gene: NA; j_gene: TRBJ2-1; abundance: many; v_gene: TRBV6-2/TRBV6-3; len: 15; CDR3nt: TGTGCCAGCAAACACGGGGGAAGCTCCTACAATGAGCAGTTCTTC; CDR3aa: CASKHGGSSYNEQFF
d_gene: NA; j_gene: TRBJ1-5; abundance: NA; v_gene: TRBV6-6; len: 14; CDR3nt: TGTGCCAGCAGTTACTCCGCTGGGAATCAGCCCCAGCATTTT; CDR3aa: CASSYSAGNQPQHF
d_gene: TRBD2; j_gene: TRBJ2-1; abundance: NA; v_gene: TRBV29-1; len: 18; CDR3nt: TGCAGCGTTGAAGTCCCTAGCGGGGGCCCTAGCTCCTACAATGAGCAGTTCTTC; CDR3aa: CSVEVPSGGPSSYNEQFF
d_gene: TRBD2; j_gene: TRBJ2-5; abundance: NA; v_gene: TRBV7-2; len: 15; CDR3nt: TGTGCCAGCAGCTTATATTCTAGCGGCCAAGAGACCCAGTACTTC; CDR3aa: CASSLYSSGQETQYF
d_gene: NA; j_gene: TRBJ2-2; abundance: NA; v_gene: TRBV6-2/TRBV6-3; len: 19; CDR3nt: TGTGCCAGCAGACCTCTAGGCAGGAGCAGACTCGCGAACACCGGGGAGCTGTTTTTT; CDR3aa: CASRPLGRSRLANTGELFF
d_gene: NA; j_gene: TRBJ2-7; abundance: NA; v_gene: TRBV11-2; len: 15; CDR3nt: TGTGCCAGCAGCTTAGCCCCGGGGCTAGCCGGGGAGCAGTACTTC; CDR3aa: CASSLAPGLAGEQYF
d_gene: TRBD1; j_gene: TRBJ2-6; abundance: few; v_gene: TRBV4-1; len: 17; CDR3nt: TGCGCCAGCAGCGAGATCGGACAGGGCAACGGGGCCAACGTCCTGACTTTC; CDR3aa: CASSEIGQGNGANVLTF
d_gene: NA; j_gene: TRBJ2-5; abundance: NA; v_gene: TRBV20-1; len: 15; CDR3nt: TGCAGTGCTAGAGATCCCGGGGGTCGGGGGGAGACCCAGTACTTC; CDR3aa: CSARDPGGRGETQYF
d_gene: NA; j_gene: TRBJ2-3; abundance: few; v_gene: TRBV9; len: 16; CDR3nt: TGTGCCAGCAGCGCAATTCCGACAGGCCCCTCAGGGGCGCAGTATTTT; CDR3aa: CASSAIPTGPSGAQYF